This T cell receptor (beta chain) originates from a study of neurological immune-mediated disorders. Per the germline V gene, CDR1 is MNHEY and CDR2 is SVGEGT. The CDR3 consists of 12 residues. Trimming left V 2 bases short and J 7 bases short, with 6 bases between. This clonotype was observed many times. cDNA synthesis was performed by 5'RACE with 10-nucleotide random UMIs. From the 5' RACE reads, TCRdb called clonotypes with MiXCR, one entry per CDR3 protein. The sample holds 39,000 or so distinct CDR3 sequences, more than 2% seen once. This chain connects TRBV6-2 or TRBV6-3 to TRBJ2-1; D ambiguous. The sample taken for sequencing was PBMCs. The TCR was taken from a man aged 25 to 45 with multiple sclerosis. Here the CDR3 reads CASSYVGNEQFF. CDR3 in DNA: TGTGCCAGCAGTTACGTAGGGAATGAGCAGTTCTTC.